This passage covers 20 T cell receptor beta chains from one sample sequenced in a study of blood T cell repertoires in COVID-19. This table comes from immunoSEQ multiplex PCR, and its TCRdb copy is limited to in-frame clones, with some not included. This sample has about 19,000 clones, with over 75% found just once. The sample taken for sequencing was peripheral blood. Source of these receptors: a man at least 80 years old with acute or convalescent COVID-19.

The gene calls are TRBV5-6 and TRBJ1-3, with D hard to call. The CDR3 is 14 residues long. Germline V lookup: CDR1 SGHDT, CDR2 YYEEEE. V lost 2 bases to trimming and J lost 9 bases, with 15 bases between them. The CDR3 region is CASSLNERDTTIYF. The DNA for the CDR3 is TGTGCCAGCAGCTTAAACGAGCGAGATACCACCATATATTTT. The variable domain in full, with the rest retrieved from reference TRBV5-6 and TRBJ1-3, is DAGVTQSPTHLIKTRGQQVTLRCSPKSGHDTVSWYQQALGQGPQFIFQYYEEEERQRGNFPDRFSGHQFPNYSSELNVNALLLGDSALYLCASSLNERDTTIYFGEGSWLTVV.

This sequence joins TRBV9 and TRBJ2-3, with D unresolved. V dropped 5 bases and J dropped 2 bases, with 3 bases sitting between them. Germline CDR1 is SGDLS and CDR2 is YYNGEE. This CDR3 has 11 amino acids. CDR3 region: CASSNTDTQYF. CDR3 bases: TGTGCCAGCAGTAACACAGATACGCAGTATTTT.

This rearrangement joins TRBV6-5 to TRBJ1-2; TRBD1 agrees at 11 bases. Germline V gene data show CDR1 as MNHEY and CDR2 as SVGAGI. The CDR3 is 15 residues long. V lost 8 bases to trimming and J lost 4 bases; unmatched junction nucleotides: 9. This CDR3 reads CASGGLDRGLYGYTF. CDR3 DNA sequence: TGTGCCAGCGGGGGTTTGGACAGGGGGCTCTATGGCTACACCTTC.

This clone was seen once. V usage is TRBV9 and J usage is TRBJ1-6; 8 bases agree with TRBD1. This CDR3 spans 17 amino acids. Germline assignment: CDR1 SGDLS and CDR2 YYNGEE. V dropped 4 bases and J dropped 3; count of bases not matched to a gene: 9. The CDR3 coding sequence is TGTGCCAGCAGCCTAAGACAGGGGACGAGCTATAATTCACCCCTCCACTTT. It is translated as CASSLRQGTSYNSPLHF.

The chain joins TRBV5-7 to TRBJ1-5; D call uncertain. TRBV5-7 is an open reading frame whose function is uncertain. V lost 0 bases, J lost 3 bases, and 13 bases lay in between. The CDR3 runs 16 residues. The CDR3 reads CASSLVREIYNQPQHF. The CDR3 region has the DNA TGTGCCAGCAGCTTGGTGCGAGAAATTTACAATCAGCCCCAGCATTTT.

The chain links TRBV6-2 or TRBV6-3 to TRBJ1-5, with D maybe TRBD1 (5 bases). The germline CDR1 and CDR2 sequences are MNHEY and SVGEGT. V was clipped by 2 bases and J by 8 bases, with 19 bases between them. This CDR3 spans 16 amino acids. The CDR3 DNA is TGTGCCAGCAGTTACGGGGGAGGGTCGAGGTTTGAGCCCCAGCATTTT. This codes for CASSYGGGSRFEPQHF.

This chain links TRBV30 with TRBJ2-7; possibly TRBD2 for D (6 bases). V was pared by 3 bases and J by 0 bases, with 15 bases between. The CDR3 has 15 residues. Germline CDR1 is GTSNPN and CDR2 is SVGIG (reference sequence). The CDR3 region has the DNA TGTGCCTGGAGGGTCTACCGGGGGTACTCCTACGAGCAGTACTTC. Residues: CAWRVYRGYSYEQYF.

The chain uses TRBV19 and TRBJ1-5; 7 bases are shared with TRBD1. CDR1 and CDR2 (germline): LNHDA, SQIVND (reference sequence). V gave up 7 bases and J gave up 0 bases; unmatched junction bases: 18. The CDR3 length is 19 residues. The CDR3 is CASKRTGDSRSYSNQPQHF. The CDR3 DNA is TGTGCCAGTAAAAGGACCGGGGACAGTAGGAGCTATAGCAATCAGCCCCAGCATTTT.

The rearrangement links TRBV9 to TRBJ2-3; 7 bases line up with TRBD2. The CDR3 has 16 residues. V shed 3 bases and J 2 bases; nucleotides not matched to a gene: 9. Germline V gene sequence: CDR1 SGDLS, CDR2 YYNGEE. CDR3 DNA: TGTGCCAGCAGCGCTACAGGAGCGGGGTTCACAGATACGCAGTATTTT. It yields the protein CASSATGAGFTDTQYF.

This chain joins TRBV6-5 and TRBJ1-2, with D perhaps TRBD1 (5 bases). From germline, CDR1 is MNHEY and CDR2 SVGAGI. The CDR3 consists of 13 residues. Trimming stripped 5 bases from V and 2 bases from J, with 9 bases between. This CDR3 reads CASSPRVNYGYTF. The CDR3 region has the DNA TGTGCCAGCAGTCCCAGGGTAAACTATGGCTACACCTTC.

This chain joins TRBV12-3 or TRBV12-4 and TRBJ1-2; D is perhaps TRBD1 (5 bases). This CDR3 is built from 13 residues. Trimming cost V 2 bases and J 4 bases, with 8 bases left between them. As DNA, the CDR3 is TGTGCCAGCAGTTTACAGGGCCCCTATGGCTACACCTTC. This translates into CASSLQGPYGYTF.

V is TRBV7-2 and J is TRBJ2-7, with D uncertain. This CDR3 has 13 residues. V was shortened by 5 bases and J by 3 bases, with 11 bases between the two germline ends. The germline gives CDR1 SGHTA, CDR2 FQGNSA. The DNA for the CDR3 is TGTGCCAGCAGCCTCCGTGAGGTCTACGAGCAGTACTTC. Residues: CASSLREVYEQYF.

The chain recombines TRBV7-9 with TRBJ1-2, with TRBD1 as a possible D gene (6 bases). The CDR3 runs to 12 residues. Germline V gives CDR1 SEHNR, CDR2 FQNEAQ (reference sequence). Trimming left V 4 bases short and J 7 bases short, with 10 bases between. The CDR3 is CASSSTGSGYTF. The CDR3 DNA follows: TGTGCCAGCAGCTCCACAGGGTCTGGCTACACCTTC.

Notes on this clone: The junction does not match germline at one end; this may be a read error. The sample contains more than one DNA sequence encoding this CDR3. This chain joins TRBV28 and TRBJ1-2, with no clear D. Per germline, CDR1 MDHEN and CDR2 SYDVKM. CDR3 length: 14 amino acids. The CDR3 nucleotides are TGTGCCAGCAGTTTTTCAGGCCCTAATTATGGCTACACCTTC. It translates to CASSFSGPNYGYTF.

The rearrangement links TRBV30 to TRBJ2-7; the match to TRBD2 covers 10 bases. Trimming cost V 1 base and J 6 bases; bases outside gene matches: 12. Germline V gene data show CDR1 as GTSNPN and CDR2 as SVGIG (reference sequence). CDR3 length equals 16 residues. CDR3 sequence reads: CAWSGNRLAGYSEQYF. DNA of the CDR3: TGTGCCTGGAGTGGAAACAGACTAGCGGGCTACTCCGAGCAGTACTTC.

The chain is built from TRBV19 and TRBJ1-4, with TRBD1 identical over 10 bases. CDR1 and CDR2 (germline): LNHDA, SQIVND (reference sequence). The CDR3 runs to 15 residues. After removal of 5 bases from V and 8 bases from J, the junction contained 8 bases not matched to a gene. CDR3 protein: CASSSGQGVTEKLFF. DNA for the CDR3: TGTGCCAGTAGTTCCGGACAGGGGGTAACGGAAAAACTGTTTTTT.

The V call is TRBV3-1 (or the pseudogene TRBV3-2), the J call TRBJ1-5; 8 positions match TRBD1. V lost 6 bases, J lost 7 bases, and 5 bases stayed unmatched. CDR1 and CDR2 from the germline V gene are LGHDT and YNNKEL (reference sequence). This CDR3 comprises 13 residues. The CDR3 spells CASSLTGGQPQHF. In DNA, the CDR3 is TGTGCCAGCAGTCTAACAGGGGGACAGCCCCAGCATTTT.

The table lists this clone with a count of one. The CDR3 DNA is TGTGCCAGCAGTTCCCGGACAGGGAATTCACCCCTCCACTTT. It codes for CASSSRTGNSPLHF. This chain links TRBV6-2 or TRBV6-3 with TRBJ1-6; the match to TRBD1 covers 8 bases. Germline V CDR1 and CDR2: MNHEY, SVGEGT. J lost 7 bases, V lost 4 bases, and 3 bases had no gene match. This CDR3 is 14 amino acids long.

This sequence joins TRBV14 and TRBJ1-3; TRBD1 aligns across 7 bases. Germline CDR1 and CDR2: SGHDN and FVKESK. CDR3 length: 16 amino acids. The trim removed 4 bases at V and 0 bases at J, leaving 6 bases unmatched. CDR3 sequence reads: CASSRAGGGSGNTIYF. The CDR3 nucleotides are TGTGCCAGCAGCCGGGCAGGGGGAGGCTCTGGAAACACCATATATTTT.

The genes are TRBV12-3 or TRBV12-4 and TRBJ2-3; D is unclear. The CDR3 length is 13 residues. Trimming took off 3 bases at V and 0 bases at J, with 4 bases between the two ends. The CDR3 DNA reads as TGTGCCAGCAGTTTGGCCAGCACAGATACGCAGTATTTT. Translated, it gives CASSLASTDTQYF.